This T cell receptor beta chain emerged from a study of EBV T-cell therapy then PD-1 blockade in nasopharyngeal carcinoma. Germline CDR1 MNHEY, CDR2 SVGEGT. With V trimmed by 2 bases and J by 1 base, 5 bases remained unmatched. The CDR3 spans 18 residues. Method: immunoSEQ multiplex PCR; TCRdb's copy keeps in-frame clones and lacks some. The sample carries 24,000 or so clones, over 75% recorded once. A word on this clone: Antigen: not known.

Treatment: AdE1-LMPpoly-expanded autologous EBV-specific T-cell therapy followed by anti-PD-1 nivolumab. The source of this sequence is a man aged 40-55 years with nasopharyngeal carcinoma. Material: CD8+ T cells from blood, obtained around day 58 from a patient whose treatment included autologous EBV-specific T cells and nivolumab. This chain connects TRBV6-2 or TRBV6-3 to TRBJ2-2; 12 bases fit TRBD2. CDR3 nucleotide sequence: TGTGCCAGCAGTTACGAACTAGCGGGGGGTCGGAACACCGGGGAGCTGTTTTTT. Translation gives CASSYELAGGRNTGELFF.